The 10 T cell receptor beta chains below come from one sample, sequenced in a study of beta chain features in type 1 diabetes. As every portion of the isolated RNA was reverse transcribed, the sequencing read expressed TCRB transcripts. Sequencing used immunoSEQ multiplex PCR; TCRdb keeps in-frame clones, though not all of them. The sample lists around 500,000 clones, 11% occurring once. The sequenced sample consisted of naive CD4+ T cells from blood. The receptors derive from a woman aged 18-29 years in good health.

This clone was recorded a few times. V usage is TRBV29-1 and J usage is TRBJ1-1, with 11 bases fitting TRBD1. Germline V gives CDR1 SQVTM, CDR2 ANQGSEA. V lost 6 bases and J lost 5; bases outside the gene matches: 11. The CDR3 loop spans 15 amino acids. CDR3 sequence (DNA): TGCAGCGTAGCCGGGACAGGGGGAGGAGAGACTGAAGCTTTCTTT. Translation: CSVAGTGGGETEAFF.

This clone was recorded a few times. V and J are TRBV15 and TRBJ2-7; the D gene is possibly TRBD1 (5 bases). The CDR3 extends over 14 amino acids. Germline V gene sequence: CDR1 LNHNV, CDR2 YYDKDF (reference sequence). The V end was cut by 8 bases, the J end by 2 bases, with 16 bases between. The CDR3 DNA is TGTGCCACCCCCCCCGGGTCAGGGACCTACGAGCAGTACGTC. Amino acid sequence: CATPPGSGTYEQYV.

This clone showed up just a few times. The chain combines TRBV4-1 with TRBJ2-1; perhaps TRBD1 as D (6 bases). V dropped 6 bases and J dropped 7 bases, with 19 bases sitting between them. The CDR3 is made up of 15 amino acids. Germline V CDR1 and CDR2: MGHRA, YSYEKL. The CDR3 region is CASRNRLGARNEQFF. Written as DNA, the CDR3 is TGCGCCAGCAGAAATCGTCTGGGGGCCCGAAATGAGCAGTTCTTC.

This chain joins TRBV28 and TRBJ1-5; 7 positions match TRBD1. With V trimmed by 5 bases and J by 2 bases, 6 bases remained unmatched. The CDR3 has 15 amino acids. Germline V gene sequence: CDR1 MDHEN, CDR2 SYDVKM. Here the CDR3 reads CASSGGGPRNQPQHF. CDR3 nucleotides: TGTGCCAGCAGTGGAGGGGGCCCTCGCAATCAGCCCCAGCATTTT.

This clone was seen a few times. The chain has TRBV28 and TRBJ2-1; TRBD1 agrees at 10 bases. V was pared by 6 bases and J by 9 bases, with 11 bases of the junction left unmatched. In germline, CDR1 is MDHEN, CDR2 SYDVKM. This CDR3 contains 15 residues. The CDR3, as DNA: TGTGCCAGCAGCCAAGGGACAGGGGCCCGGCGTGAGCAGTTCTTC. Translated, it gives CASSQGTGARREQFF.

This clone was observed a few times. The rearrangement joins TRBV4-1 to TRBJ1-2; D call uncertain. Germline values: CDR1 MGHRA, CDR2 YSYEKL. The ends were cut back, 1 base at V and 8 bases at J, with 5 bases in the middle. The CDR3 runs to 11 residues. The CDR3 reads CASSQGGGYTF. The CDR3, as DNA: TGCGCCAGCAGCCAAGGTGGAGGCTACACCTTC.

The chain couples TRBV4-2 to TRBJ2-1, with TRBD1 matching over 8 bases. The CDR3 spans 15 residues. V lost 5 bases and J lost 0; bases outside the gene matches: 3. Germline V CDR1 and CDR2: LGHNA, YNFKEQ. The CDR3 nucleotides read TGTGCCAGCAGCTACAGGGGGGCCTCCTACAATGAGCAGTTCTTC. It yields the protein CASSYRGASYNEQFF.

There are a few counts of this clone. The rearrangement uses TRBV2 and TRBJ2-1; D is perhaps TRBD1 (5 bases). Per germline, CDR1 SNHLY and CDR2 FYNNEI. There are 15 residues in the CDR3. V was pared by 3 bases and J by 4 bases, with 13 bases between. CDR3: CASSDLGLQYNEQFF. CDR3 bases: TGTGCCAGCAGTGATCTGGGGCTCCAATACAATGAGCAGTTCTTC.

Notes on this clone: At the DNA level, this CDR3 is encoded by other sequences in the same sample as well. The chain uses TRBV29-1 and TRBJ2-1; D possibly uses TRBD1 or TRBD2 (5 bases each). The CDR3 runs 13 residues. CDR1 and CDR2 from the germline V gene are SQVTM and ANQGSEA. V shed 8 bases and J shed 1 base, with 12 bases lying between them. CDR3: CSLRGSSYNEQFF. CDR3 nucleotides: TGCAGCCTACGGGGCAGTTCCTACAATGAGCAGTTCTTC.

This clone has just a few counts. This rearrangement joins TRBV7-3 to TRBJ2-1; the match to TRBD2 covers 9 bases. The V and J ends lost 4 bases and 1 base, in that order; junction bases with no gene match: 5. Germline V gene sequence: CDR1 SGHTA, CDR2 FQGTGA. There are 16 residues in the CDR3. The CDR3 DNA reads as TGTGCCAGCAGCTCCGGCGGGAGGGCGTCCTACAATGAGCAGTTCTTC. The encoded protein is CASSSGGRASYNEQFF.